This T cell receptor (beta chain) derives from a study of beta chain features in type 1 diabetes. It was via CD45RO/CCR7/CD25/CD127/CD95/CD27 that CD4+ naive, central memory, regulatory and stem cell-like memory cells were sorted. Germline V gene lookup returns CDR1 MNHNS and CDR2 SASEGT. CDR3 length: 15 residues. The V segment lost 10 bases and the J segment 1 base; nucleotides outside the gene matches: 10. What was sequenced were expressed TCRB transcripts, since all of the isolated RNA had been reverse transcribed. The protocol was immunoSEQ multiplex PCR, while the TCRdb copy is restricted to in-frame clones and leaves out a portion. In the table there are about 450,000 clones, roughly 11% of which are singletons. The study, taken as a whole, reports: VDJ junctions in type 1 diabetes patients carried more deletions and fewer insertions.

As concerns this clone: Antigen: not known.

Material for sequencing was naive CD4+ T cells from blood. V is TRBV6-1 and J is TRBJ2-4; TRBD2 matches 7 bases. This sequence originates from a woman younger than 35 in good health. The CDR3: CATAGREIAKNIQYF. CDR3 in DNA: TGTGCCACCGCGGGGAGGGAGATTGCCAAAAACATTCAGTACTTC.